The present TCR beta chain was sequenced within a study of vaccination and CD4 T cells after COVID-19. Study at large: Control wells got either CEFX epitopes, HIV-1 Nef peptides, or no peptide at all.

Oncomine TCR Beta short-read sequencing was applied to DNA from cultured CD4+ T cells. Scientists extracted genomic DNA from CD4+ T cells grown in culture. One entry per CDR3 protein, called by TCRdb with MiXCR from the PCR reads. The table includes approximately 13,000 distinct CDR3 sequences, less than 50% detected once. This clonotype was seen a few times. The antigen remains unidentified. Germline CDR1 reads KGHDR; CDR2 reads SFDVKD. Deletions cut 5 bases from V and 2 bases from J, with 12 bases between. The CDR3 spans 15 residues. Treatment meaning: approximately 9-day PBMC culture with coronavirus spike peptide pools or control peptides (ViraFEST assay). Cells received half-medium changes with fresh IL-2 medium on days 3 and 7.

Sequencing used CD4+ T cells from blood, cultured in vitro. The sequence derives from a human donor who had recovered from COVID-19. This sequence joins TRBV24-1 and TRBJ1-5, with D perhaps TRBD1 (6 bases). This CDR3 reads CATSARGAGNQPQHF. CDR3 bases: TGTGCCACCAGTGCCCGGGGGGCCGGCAATCAGCCCCAGCATTTT.